This TCR beta chain was identified during a study of T cells in Graves' hyperthyroidism and ophthalmopathy. The J segment lost 5 bases and the V segment lost 2 bases, leaving 8 bases of the junction unmatched. CDR1 is MNHEY, CDR2 SVGAGI, per germline. This CDR3 region has 15 residues. Amplification of TCR beta CDR3 regions used RNA as the template. When the TCR CDR3 underwent first-round RT-PCR, the HTBI primer set was used. TCRdb re-analysed the multiplex PCR reads in MiXCR, keeping a single row per CDR3 protein. The sample includes approximately 300,000 distinct CDR3 sequences, about a sixth of them seen just once. This clonotype has a handful of counts.

The V and J genes are TRBV6-5 and TRBJ2-7; TRBD2 agrees at 8 bases. Source material: blood. This sequence originates from a woman aged 60-75 years with Graves' ophthalmopathy. DNA of the CDR3: TGTGCCAGCAGTTACCGCGGACCGGGAGGGGACGAGCAGTACTTC. This encodes CASSYRGPGGDEQYF.